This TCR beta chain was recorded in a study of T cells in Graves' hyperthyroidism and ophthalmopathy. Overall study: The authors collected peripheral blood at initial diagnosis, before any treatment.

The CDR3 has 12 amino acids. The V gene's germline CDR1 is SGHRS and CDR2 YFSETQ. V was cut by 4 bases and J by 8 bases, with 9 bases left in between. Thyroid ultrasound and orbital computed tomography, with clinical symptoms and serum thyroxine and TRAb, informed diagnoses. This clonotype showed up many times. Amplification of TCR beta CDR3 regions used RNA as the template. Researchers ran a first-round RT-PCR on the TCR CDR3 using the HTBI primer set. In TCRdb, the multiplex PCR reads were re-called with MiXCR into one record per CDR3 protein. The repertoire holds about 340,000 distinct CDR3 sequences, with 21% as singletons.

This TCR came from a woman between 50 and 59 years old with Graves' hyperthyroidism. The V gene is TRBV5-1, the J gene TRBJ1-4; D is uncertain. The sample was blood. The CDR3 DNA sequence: TGCGCCAGCAGCCCGCCCTCCGAAAAACTGTTTTTT. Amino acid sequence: CASSPPSEKLFF. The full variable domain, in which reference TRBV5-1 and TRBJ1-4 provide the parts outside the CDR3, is KAGVTQTPRYLIKTRGQQVTLSCSPISGHRSVSWYQQTPGQGLQFLFEYFSETQRNKGNFPGRFSGRQFSNSRSEMNVSTLELGDSALYLCASSPPSEKLFFGSGTQLSVL.